The 25 T cell receptor beta chains below were found in one sample sequenced in a study of cytomegalovirus exposure and HLA in healthy donors. The PCR was carried out with 60 Vbeta primers and 13 Jbeta primers. Assay used: immunoSEQ multiplex PCR; TCRdb lists only in-frame clones, some missing. The sample holds 150,000 or so clones. The sequencing input was PBMCs. These receptors originate from a man aged 30-40 years in good health and CMV-seronegative.

The chain has TRBV2 and TRBJ1-2; D unresolved. The CDR3 sequence is 15 residues long. Germline V gene sequence: CDR1 SNHLY, CDR2 FYNNEI. Trimming removed 7 bases from V and 3 bases from J, with 18 bases in between. CDR3 sequence (DNA): TGTGCCAGCACCGAGCGAGGGAATAAGGACTATGGCTACACCTTC. This encodes CASTERGNKDYGYTF.

This chain links TRBV2 with TRBJ1-1; 9 positions agree with TRBD1. The CDR3 covers 13 residues. V was clipped by 5 bases and J by 5 bases; unmatched bases: 3. Per the germline V gene, CDR1 is SNHLY and CDR2 is FYNNEI. DNA for the CDR3: TGTGCCAGCAGTACCGGGACAGGGACTGAAGCTTTCTTT. Amino acid sequence: CASSTGTGTEAFF.

This rearrangement joins TRBV27 to TRBJ1-1, with 7 bases lining up with TRBD1. V was pared by 2 bases and J by 3 bases, with 0 bases of the junction left unmatched. CDR3 size: 13 residues. Germline V gives CDR1 MNHEY, CDR2 SMNVEV (reference sequence). The DNA for the CDR3 is TGTGCCAGCAGTTTACAGGGGGACACTGAAGCTTTCTTT. Protein sequence: CASSLQGDTEAFF.

The chain carries TRBV5-6 and TRBJ2-1; possibly TRBD2 for D (6 bases). This CDR3 has 14 amino acids. Germline lookup yields CDR1 SGHDT and CDR2 YYEEEE. Trimming took off 0 bases at V and 6 bases at J, with 10 bases between the two ends. The chain's CDR3 is CASSLAMGGNEQFF. The DNA of the CDR3 is TGTGCCAGCAGCTTGGCAATGGGGGGCAATGAGCAGTTCTTC.

The J gene is TRBJ2-5, the V gene TRBV6-1, with TRBD1 as a possible D gene (6 bases). Gene TRBJ2-7 matches the end of the DNA better, so the J call may be wrong. Germline V lookup: CDR1 MNHNS, CDR2 SASEGT. The CDR3 has 14 amino acids. The CDR3 DNA reads as TGTGCCAGCAGCGCCGGGACAACTGCCTCCGAGCAGTACTTC. Translated, it gives CASSAGTTASEQYF.

CDR3 sequence (DNA): TGTGCCAGCAACCGGGACAGTTACTATGGCTACACCTTC. This translates into CASNRDSYYGYTF. The J gene is TRBJ1-2, the V gene TRBV7-9; 7 positions match TRBD1. V lost 7 bases, J lost 3 bases, and 5 bases stayed unmatched. Per the germline V gene, CDR1 is SEHNR and CDR2 is FQNEAQ (reference sequence). CDR3 length: 13 amino acids.

The V call is TRBV5-1, the J call TRBJ2-7, with D perhaps TRBD1 (6 bases). Germline CDR1 reads SGHRS; CDR2 reads YFSETQ. This CDR3 comprises 13 residues. The V end was cut by 5 bases, the J end by 3 bases, with 12 bases between. CDR3 nucleotides: TGCGCCAGCAGACGGGACACCAACTACGAGCAGTACTTC. Translation gives CASRRDTNYEQYF.

To note about this clone: Other DNA sequences in this sample translate to the same CDR3. The chain couples TRBV11-3 to TRBJ2-2; D is uncertain. V was clipped by 1 base and J by 6 bases, with 6 bases between them. From germline, CDR1 is SGHNT and CDR2 YENEEA. The CDR3 sequence is 13 residues long. The CDR3 bases are TGTGCCAGCAGCTTAGGTCTCCCCGGGGAGCTGTTTTTT. It specifies CASSLGLPGELFF. The complete variable domain, with remaining parts taken from reference TRBV11-3 and TRBJ2-2, reads EAGVVQSPRYKIIEKKQPVAFWCNPISGHNTLYWYLQNLGQGPELLIRYENEEAVDDSQLPKDRFSAERLKGVDSTLKIQPAELGDSAVYLCASSLGLPGELFFGEGSRLTVL.

As regards this clone: An end of the junction does not agree with germline; a read error may underlie this. V gene TRBV19 combines with J gene TRBJ2-7, with 7 bases fitting TRBD2. The CDR3 loop spans 15 amino acids. Germline CDR1 is LNHDA and CDR2 is SQIVND (reference sequence). The CDR3 loop is CASSLEAGTVYGQYF. The CDR3 region has the DNA TGTGCCAGTAGTCTCGAAGCGGGAACCGTCTACGGGCAGTACTTC. Full variable domain (rest looked up from reference TRBV19 and TRBJ2-7): DGGITQSPKYLFRKEGQNVTLSCEQNLNHDAMYWYRQDPGQGLRLIYYSQIVNDFQKGDIAEGYSVSREKKESFPLTVTSAQKNPTAFYLCASSLEAGTVYGQYFGPGTRLTVT.

V usage is TRBV9 and J usage is TRBJ2-7; a possible D gene is TRBD2 (7 bases). V was clipped by 2 bases and J by 2 bases, with 14 bases between them. The CDR3 runs to 15 residues. From germline, CDR1 is SGDLS and CDR2 YYNGEE. For the CDR3, the DNA is TGTGCCAGCAGCGTTTCTGGCGGGGGCCCCTACGAGCAGTACTTC. Its protein is CASSVSGGGPYEQYF.

This chain uses TRBV5-4 with TRBJ2-1; 13 bases align to TRBD2. The CDR3 extends over 19 amino acids. The junction had 13 bases not matched to a gene; V was cut back by 0 bases and J by 7 bases. Germline V gene data show CDR1 as SGHNT and CDR2 as YYREEE (reference sequence). This chain's CDR3 is CASSLVGLAGVTSGNEQFF. DNA for the CDR3: TGTGCCAGCAGCTTGGTAGGACTAGCGGGAGTGACATCGGGGAATGAGCAGTTCTTC.

The rearrangement uses TRBV6-5 and TRBJ1-2, with 10 positions matching TRBD1. The J segment lost 4 bases and the V segment lost 6 bases, leaving 8 bases of the junction unmatched. The CDR3 totals 15 residues. The germline V gene has CDR1 MNHEY and CDR2 SVGAGI. CDR3 loop: CASSRGTGVSYGYTF. The CDR3 DNA follows: TGTGCCAGCAGCCGCGGGACAGGGGTGTCCTATGGCTACACCTTC.

This chain uses TRBV11-2 with TRBJ2-1; weak D call: TRBD1 (5 bases). Looked up from germline, CDR1 is SGHAT and CDR2 is FQNNGV. The V and J ends lost 1 base and 6 bases respectively, with 7 bases between them. The CDR3 runs 13 residues. The DNA for the CDR3 is TGTGCCAGCAGCTTAGTCAGGGTCAATGAGCAGTTCTTC. Amino acid sequence: CASSLVRVNEQFF.

This chain connects TRBV11-2 to TRBJ1-1; D may be TRBD1 (6 bases). Deletions cut 6 bases from V and 3 bases from J, with 14 bases between. CDR1 and CDR2 (germline): SGHAT, FQNNGV. The CDR3 consists of 14 residues. The CDR3 DNA reads TGTGCCAGCAGTTTGTGGGACACGGACACTGAAGCTTTCTTT. Encoded protein: CASSLWDTDTEAFF.

The V gene is TRBV28, the J gene TRBJ1-2; 9 nucleotides match TRBD1. The V segment lost 6 bases and the J segment 4 bases; nucleotides outside the gene matches: 6. Germline V lookup: CDR1 MDHEN, CDR2 SYDVKM. This CDR3 has 14 residues. The CDR3 DNA reads TGTGCCAGCAGCCCCCCACAGGGGGCCTATGGCTACACCTTC. This encodes CASSPPQGAYGYTF.

The rearrangement joins TRBV6-1 to TRBJ2-3; tentative D call: TRBD1 (6 bases). V lost 3 bases, J lost 4 bases, and 8 bases lay in between. CDR1 MNHNS and CDR2 SASEGT come from the germline V gene. The CDR3 has 13 amino acids. CDR3 in amino acids: CASSEHRADTQYF. CDR3 in DNA: TGTGCCAGCAGTGAGCACAGGGCAGATACGCAGTATTTT.

The V and J genes are TRBV14 and TRBJ2-7; D perhaps matches TRBD2 (5 bases). Germline loops: CDR1 SGHDN, CDR2 FVKESK. This CDR3 spans 12 amino acids. Trimming stripped 0 bases from V and 6 bases from J, with 6 bases between. This chain's CDR3 is CASSQERVEQYF. The DNA of the CDR3 is TGTGCCAGCAGCCAAGAGAGGGTCGAGCAGTACTTC.

The chain employs TRBV27 and TRBJ1-4, with D hard to call. Germline V CDR1 and CDR2: MNHEY, SMNVEV (reference sequence). The CDR3 consists of 16 residues. V was shortened by 4 bases and J by 7 bases, with 19 bases between the two germline ends. CDR3 in amino acids: CASSSIREGAGEKLFF. As DNA, the CDR3 is TGTGCCAGCAGTTCTATCCGGGAGGGAGCCGGTGAAAAACTGTTTTTT.

This chain joins TRBV5-6 and TRBJ2-3; a possible D gene is TRBD1 (5 bases). Trimming left V 5 bases short and J 0 bases short, with 19 bases between. Germline CDR1 reads SGHDT; CDR2 reads YYEEEE. This CDR3 contains 17 residues. CDR3 coding DNA: TGTGCCAGCAGACTGGGCCTCCCGACAGAAAGCACAGATACGCAGTATTTT. Translation gives CASRLGLPTESTDTQYF.

The rearrangement joins TRBV11-2 to TRBJ2-3; D gene unclear. Germline V gene lookup returns CDR1 SGHAT and CDR2 FQNNGV. V lost 4 bases to trimming and J lost 2 bases, with 7 bases between them. The length of the CDR3 is 13 residues. The CDR3: CASSSQATDTQYF. Here the CDR3 DNA reads TGTGCCAGCAGCTCCCAAGCCACAGATACGCAGTATTTT.

This sequence joins TRBV7-2 and TRBJ1-5; 7 positions agree with TRBD1. Trimming at V came to 5 bases and at J to 5 bases, leaving 9 bases not matched to a gene. The germline gives CDR1 SGHTA, CDR2 FQGNSA. The CDR3 covers 15 residues. Written as DNA, the CDR3 is TGTGCCAGCAGCACCAGGGGGACAGCGTATCAGCCCCAGCATTTT. It translates to CASSTRGTAYQPQHF. The full variable domain, rest sourced from reference TRBV7-2 and TRBJ1-5, is GAGVSQSPSNKVTEKGKDVELRCDPISGHTALYWYRQSLGQGLEFLIYFQGNSAPDKSGLPSDRFSAERTGGSVSTLTIQRTQQEDSAVYLCASSTRGTAYQPQHFGDGTRLSIL.

The chain joins TRBV6-1 to TRBJ1-1; 7 positions match TRBD1. Germline V CDR1 and CDR2: MNHNS, SASEGT. This CDR3 is 13 amino acids long. Unmatched junction bases numbered 4, after V lost 5 bases and J lost 4 bases. The CDR3 nucleotides read TGTGCCAGCAGTCCCAGGGGGTCCACTGAAGCTTTCTTT. It is translated as CASSPRGSTEAFF.

The chain carries TRBV5-4 and TRBJ2-7; 10 bases agree with TRBD2. CDR3 size: 16 residues. Germline CDR1 SGHNT, CDR2 YYREEE (reference sequence). Trimming removed 0 bases from V and 1 base from J; junction bases left unmatched: 4. This CDR3 is CASSLVQAGGSYEQYF. For the CDR3, the DNA is TGTGCCAGCAGCTTGGTTCAAGCGGGAGGGTCCTACGAGCAGTACTTC.

The rearrangement links TRBV6-1 to TRBJ2-7, with 7 bases fitting TRBD1. V lost 3 bases to trimming and J lost 0 bases; unmatched junction nucleotides: 20. CDR3 length equals 20 residues. Germline V lookup: CDR1 MNHNS, CDR2 SASEGT. This chain's CDR3 is CASSEGSVYAGGYDSYEQYF. The CDR3 DNA sequence: TGTGCCAGCAGTGAGGGTTCCGTCTACGCAGGGGGATACGACTCCTACGAGCAGTACTTC.

The chain employs TRBV4-2 and TRBJ2-3, with D tentatively TRBD1 (5 bases). Germline assignment: CDR1 LGHNA and CDR2 YNFKEQ. The CDR3 is 15 amino acids. V was pared by 1 base and J by 2 bases, with 10 bases between. CDR3 sequence (DNA): TGTGCCAGCAGCCAAGTGGAAGGGGCCACAGATACGCAGTATTTT. It codes for CASSQVEGATDTQYF.